This T cell receptor (beta chain) is from a study of CD8+CD57+ T cells in acquired aplastic anemia. Selection for sequencing was limited to patients who had shown CD8+CD57+ cell expansion by flow cytometry. Genomic DNA acted as the template from which TCR beta VDJ combination and CDR3 sequence profiling were carried out. TCRdb re-analysed the reads in MiXCR, keeping a single row per CDR3 protein. Among around 160,000 distinct CDR3 sequences listed, about 45% were seen once. V lost 3 bases to trimming and J lost 5 bases, with 12 bases between them. In germline, CDR1 is KGHDR, CDR2 SFDVKD. The CDR3 contains 14 residues.

This TCR derives from a human donor with aplastic anemia. V and J are TRBV24-1 and TRBJ1-1; D gene unclear. Material for sequencing was sorted CD4+, CD8+, or CD8+CD57+ T cells (not recorded which) from PBMCs. CDR3 sequence reads: CATSDGRPGTEAFF. The DNA of the CDR3 is TGTGCCACCAGTGATGGGAGGCCGGGGACTGAAGCTTTCTTT.